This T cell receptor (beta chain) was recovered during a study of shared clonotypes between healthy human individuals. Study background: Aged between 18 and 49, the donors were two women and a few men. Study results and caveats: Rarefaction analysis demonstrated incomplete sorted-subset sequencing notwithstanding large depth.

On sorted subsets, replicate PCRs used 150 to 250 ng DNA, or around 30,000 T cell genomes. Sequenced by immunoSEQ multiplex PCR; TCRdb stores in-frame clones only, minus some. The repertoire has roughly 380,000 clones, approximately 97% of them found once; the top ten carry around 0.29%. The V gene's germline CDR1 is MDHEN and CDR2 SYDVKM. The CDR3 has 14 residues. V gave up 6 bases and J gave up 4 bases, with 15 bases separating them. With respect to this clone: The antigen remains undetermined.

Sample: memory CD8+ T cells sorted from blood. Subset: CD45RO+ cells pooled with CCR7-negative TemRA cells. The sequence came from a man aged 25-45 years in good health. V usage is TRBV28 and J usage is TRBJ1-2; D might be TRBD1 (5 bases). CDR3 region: CASSYPGTFYGYTF. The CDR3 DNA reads TGTGCCAGCAGCTACCCCGGGACGTTCTATGGCTACACCTTC.